These T cell receptor beta chains were read from a single sample in a study of cytomegalovirus exposure and HLA in healthy donors. Here immunoSEQ multiplex PCR was the method, and the copy in TCRdb shows in-frame clones only, minus some. The table shows some 200,000 clones, with about 80% occurring only once. Sequenced: PBMCs. All receptors derive from a woman in her twenties or thirties in good health and CMV-seronegative. CDR3s include the opening cysteine and the closing phenylalanine or tryptophan. The order of the fields is J gene, V gene, D gene, clone size, CDR3 protein, CDR3 DNA. A D gene is named only where the DNA matches it firmly. Size values are once, few and many counts, or a class for expanded clones, and some rows have none.

j_call: TRBJ1-2
v_call: TRBV27
d_call: NA
clone_size: NA
cdr3_aa: CASRTGERQDGYTF
cdr3_nt: TGTGCCAGCAGGACGGGGGAGCGCCAGGATGGCTACACCTTC

j_call: TRBJ1-1
v_call: TRBV29-1
d_call: NA
clone_size: few
cdr3_aa: CSVEVSMNTEAFF
cdr3_nt: TGCAGCGTTGAAGTGTCAATGAACACTGAAGCTTTCTTT

j_call: TRBJ2-7
v_call: TRBV28
d_call: NA
clone_size: NA
cdr3_aa: CASSLGLSYEQYF
cdr3_nt: TGTGCCAGCAGTCTTGGACTGTCCTACGAGCAGTACTTC

j_call: TRBJ2-4
v_call: TRBV4-1
d_call: NA
clone_size: few
cdr3_aa: CASSQEITDRGFYF
cdr3_nt: TGCGCCAGCAGCCAAGAAATCACGGACAGAGGTTTTTACTTC

j_call: TRBJ2-7
v_call: TRBV4-1
d_call: NA
clone_size: once
cdr3_aa: CASSQGSGYEQYF
cdr3_nt: TGCGCCAGCAGCCAAGGTAGCGGCTACGAGCAGTACTTC

j_call: TRBJ1-5
v_call: TRBV5-1
d_call: NA
clone_size: NA
cdr3_aa: CASSRWGGYQPQHF
cdr3_nt: TGCGCCAGCAGTCGGTGGGGCGGTTATCAGCCCCAGCATTTT

j_call: TRBJ1-2
v_call: TRBV15
d_call: NA
clone_size: NA
cdr3_aa: CATSRGFRQTYGYPF
cdr3_nt: TGTGCCACCAGCAGAGGCTTCAGGCAGACCTATGGCTACCCCTTC

j_call: TRBJ2-3
v_call: TRBV4-1
d_call: TRBD2
clone_size: NA
cdr3_aa: CASSQGGRDTQYF
cdr3_nt: TGCGCCAGCAGCCAAGGCGGGAGAGATACGCAGTATTTT

j_call: TRBJ2-3
v_call: TRBV29-1
d_call: TRBD2
clone_size: NA
cdr3_aa: CSVEGTSGASTDTQYF
cdr3_nt: TGCAGCGTTGAAGGGACTAGCGGGGCTAGCACAGATACGCAGTATTTT

j_call: TRBJ1-1
v_call: TRBV10-3
d_call: TRBD1
clone_size: NA
cdr3_aa: CAITSSERGLNTEAFF
cdr3_nt: TGTGCCATCACCAGTTCTGAAAGGGGGCTGAACACTGAAGCTTTCTTT

j_call: TRBJ2-4
v_call: TRBV2
d_call: TRBD2
clone_size: once
cdr3_aa: CASNLSGKGENIQYF
cdr3_nt: TGTGCCAGCAACCTCAGCGGGAAGGGCGAAAACATTCAGTACTTC

j_call: TRBJ1-5
v_call: TRBV5-1
d_call: TRBD1
clone_size: NA
cdr3_aa: CASSLTWGQGYQPQHF
cdr3_nt: TGCGCCAGCAGCCTCACTTGGGGACAGGGCTACCAGCCCCAGCATTTT

j_call: TRBJ1-6
v_call: TRBV11-2
d_call: TRBD1
clone_size: NA
cdr3_aa: CASGGDREVSPLHF
cdr3_nt: TGTGCCAGCGGGGGGGACAGGGAGGTTTCACCCCTCCACTTT

j_call: TRBJ2-7
v_call: TRBV27
d_call: TRBD2
clone_size: NA
cdr3_aa: CASRIRGTSGTYEQYF
cdr3_nt: TGTGCCAGCAGGATCCGCGGGACTAGCGGGACCTACGAGCAGTACTTC

j_call: TRBJ2-1
v_call: TRBV4-1
d_call: TRBD2
clone_size: NA
cdr3_aa: CASSKNSGVALGEQFF
cdr3_nt: TGCGCCAGCAGCAAAAATAGCGGGGTGGCTCTGGGTGAGCAGTTCTTC

j_call: TRBJ1-5
v_call: TRBV30
d_call: TRBD1
clone_size: NA
cdr3_aa: CAWSWGQGANQPQHF
cdr3_nt: TGTGCCTGGAGTTGGGGCCAGGGGGCAAACCAGCCCCAGCATTTT

j_call: TRBJ1-2
v_call: TRBV5-4
d_call: TRBD1
clone_size: NA
cdr3_aa: CASSGTGIYGYTF
cdr3_nt: TGTGCCAGCAGCGGGACAGGGATCTATGGCTACACCTTC

j_call: TRBJ2-7
v_call: TRBV28
d_call: NA
clone_size: NA
cdr3_aa: CASSFAGLPEQYF
cdr3_nt: TGTGCCAGCAGTTTCGCAGGGCTCCCCGAGCAGTACTTC

j_call: TRBJ1-1
v_call: TRBV15
d_call: NA
clone_size: NA
cdr3_aa: CATSRDRGGAGDTEAFF
cdr3_nt: TGTGCCACCAGCAGAGATCGGGGGGGGGCAGGGGACACTGAAGCTTTCTTT

j_call: TRBJ1-6
v_call: TRBV13
d_call: TRBD1
clone_size: NA
cdr3_aa: CASKGQGARTLHF
cdr3_nt: TGTGCCAGCAAGGGACAGGGGGCAAGGACCCTCCACTTT

j_call: TRBJ1-2
v_call: TRBV7-8
d_call: NA
clone_size: once
cdr3_aa: CASSLNVLDNSYGYTF
cdr3_nt: TGTGCCAGCAGCTTAAATGTCCTCGACAACAGCTATGGCTACACCTTC

j_call: TRBJ2-5
v_call: TRBV14
d_call: TRBD1
clone_size: NA
cdr3_aa: CASSPRTGAKGAQYF
cdr3_nt: TGTGCCAGCAGCCCTCGGACAGGGGCCAAAGGGGCCCAGTACTTC

j_call: TRBJ2-7
v_call: TRBV14
d_call: TRBD2
clone_size: NA
cdr3_aa: CASSRFLSGSLREQYF
cdr3_nt: TGTGCCAGCAGCCGATTTCTTAGCGGGAGTCTTCGCGAGCAGTACTTC

j_call: TRBJ2-3
v_call: TRBV2
d_call: TRBD2
clone_size: NA
cdr3_aa: CASSRLAGGPGDTQYF
cdr3_nt: TGTGCCAGCAGTCGGCTAGCGGGGGGCCCAGGAGATACGCAGTATTTT

j_call: TRBJ2-1
v_call: TRBV27
d_call: TRBD1
clone_size: once
cdr3_aa: CASSLSPGTGSRNEQFF
cdr3_nt: TGTGCCAGCAGTTTATCCCCCGGGACAGGGAGTAGGAATGAGCAGTTCTTC

j_call: TRBJ2-2
v_call: TRBV7-9
d_call: TRBD2
clone_size: NA
cdr3_aa: CASSLGLALNTGELFF
cdr3_nt: TGTGCCAGCAGCTTAGGACTAGCCTTGAACACCGGGGAGCTGTTTTTT

j_call: TRBJ1-5
v_call: TRBV10-2
d_call: NA
clone_size: few
cdr3_aa: CASSGDRMLSQPQHF
cdr3_nt: TGCGCCAGCAGTGGAGACAGGATGCTTTCCCAGCCCCAGCATTTT

j_call: TRBJ2-1
v_call: TRBV6-5
d_call: TRBD2
clone_size: NA
cdr3_aa: CASKPPGLAGGRSFF
cdr3_nt: TGTGCCAGCAAACCTCCGGGACTAGCGGGAGGGAGGTCGTTCTTC

j_call: TRBJ2-1
v_call: TRBV2
d_call: NA
clone_size: NA
cdr3_aa: CASSDGGNRVDEQFF
cdr3_nt: TGTGCCAGCAGTGACGGTGGTAACAGGGTGGATGAGCAGTTCTTC

j_call: TRBJ2-1
v_call: TRBV9
d_call: TRBD1
clone_size: NA
cdr3_aa: CASSVDRGLYNEQFF
cdr3_nt: TGTGCCAGCAGCGTAGACAGGGGGCTCTACAATGAGCAGTTCTTC

j_call: TRBJ1-2
v_call: TRBV27
d_call: TRBD1
clone_size: NA
cdr3_aa: CATDGRGQGMHNYGYTF
cdr3_nt: TGTGCCACGGATGGTAGAGGACAGGGGATGCACAACTATGGCTACACCTTC

j_call: TRBJ2-6
v_call: TRBV14
d_call: TRBD1
clone_size: few
cdr3_aa: CASSPITGGISGANVLTF
cdr3_nt: TGTGCCAGCAGCCCCATTACAGGGGGAATCTCTGGGGCCAACGTCCTGACTTTC

j_call: TRBJ1-4
v_call: TRBV2
d_call: NA
clone_size: NA
cdr3_aa: CASSSFGVNEKLFF
cdr3_nt: TGTGCCAGCAGTAGTTTCGGTGTTAATGAAAAACTGTTTTTT

j_call: TRBJ2-3
v_call: TRBV7-2
d_call: TRBD2
clone_size: NA
cdr3_aa: CASSLVGLAGGSDTQYF
cdr3_nt: TGTGCCAGCAGCTTAGTAGGACTAGCGGGGGGGTCGGATACGCAGTATTTT

j_call: TRBJ2-5
v_call: TRBV7-6
d_call: NA
clone_size: few
cdr3_aa: CASSRQGGRETQYF
cdr3_nt: TGTGCCAGCAGCCGACAGGGAGGACGGGAGACCCAGTACTTC

j_call: TRBJ1-2
v_call: TRBV28
d_call: TRBD1
clone_size: NA
cdr3_aa: CASRFAGGNYGYTF
cdr3_nt: TGTGCCAGCAGATTTGCAGGGGGTAACTATGGCTACACCTTC

j_call: TRBJ1-2
v_call: TRBV18
d_call: NA
clone_size: once
cdr3_aa: CASSPFYEGVYGYPF
cdr3_nt: TGTGCCAGCTCACCGTTCTATGAGGGGGTCTATGGCTACCCCTTC

j_call: TRBJ1-1
v_call: TRBV27
d_call: TRBD1
clone_size: NA
cdr3_aa: CASSFWTGPNTEAFF
cdr3_nt: TGTGCCAGCAGTTTTTGGACAGGGCCGAACACTGAAGCTTTCTTT

j_call: TRBJ1-2
v_call: TRBV2
d_call: TRBD1
clone_size: NA
cdr3_aa: CASSDPGTDGYTF
cdr3_nt: TGTGCCAGCAGTGACCCCGGGACAGATGGCTACACCTTC